This entry lists 32 T cell receptor beta chains sequenced from one sample in a study of OX40 agonist ivuxolimab in advanced cancers. Here immunoSEQ multiplex PCR was the method, and the copy in TCRdb shows in-frame clones only, minus some. The sample consists of about 77,000 clones, 89% of them appearing once. The sample here was CD4+ or CD8+ T cells sorted from blood, taken in a trial of the OX40 agonist ivuxolimab. All receptors derive from an adult with an advanced solid tumor such as melanoma, head and neck, liver or kidney cancer.

This sequence joins TRBV14 and TRBJ2-5; D is perhaps TRBD1 or TRBD2 (5 bases each). The CDR3 runs to 13 residues. CDR1 is SGHDN and CDR2 is FVKESK in the germline V gene. Trimming removed 4 bases at V and 5 bases at J, with 11 bases between. CDR3 nucleotide sequence: TGTGCCAGCAGCCGAGGGGTAGGGGAGACCCAGTACTTC. Encoded protein: CASSRGVGETQYF.

V and J are TRBV5-1 and TRBJ1-6; TRBD1 is a possible D gene (6 bases). The CDR3 contains 13 residues. The V gene lost 5 bases and the J gene lost 7 bases, with 10 bases spanning the gap. Germline V gives CDR1 SGHRS, CDR2 YFSETQ. The CDR3 sequence: CASREGGNSPLHF. The CDR3, as DNA: TGCGCCAGCAGAGAAGGGGGGAATTCACCCCTCCACTTT.

The chain has TRBV18 and TRBJ1-2, with D possibly matching TRBD1 (5 bases). Germline lookup yields CDR1 KGHSH and CDR2 LQKENI. This CDR3 has 17 residues. V lost 2 bases, J lost 6 bases, and 22 bases lay in between. The CDR3 loop reads CASSPIKATGTVHGYTF. The CDR3 nucleotides are TGTGCCAGCTCACCAATTAAGGCCACCGGGACGGTTCATGGCTACACCTTC.

The count of this clone is one. The V call is TRBV11-2, the J call TRBJ1-4, with unresolved D. The CDR3 sequence is 15 residues long. With 4 bases removed from V and 5 bases from J, the gap between germline ends came to 14 bases. Looked up from germline, CDR1 is SGHAT and CDR2 is FQNNGV. CDR3 bases: TGTGCCAGCAGCTATAGGACCGACAAAAATGAAAAACTGTTTTTT. Translated: CASSYRTDKNEKLFF.

This chain connects TRBV18 to TRBJ2-2; no definite D call. CDR3 length equals 13 residues. Trimming removed 4 bases at V and 7 bases at J, with 10 bases between. Germline CDR1 KGHSH, CDR2 LQKENI. The CDR3 region is CASSLALGGELFF. CDR3 nucleotide sequence: TGTGCCAGCTCACTCGCCCTGGGCGGGGAGCTGTTTTTT.

The rearrangement uses TRBV2 and TRBJ1-5, with 7 bases lining up with TRBD1. V lost 4 bases to trimming and J lost 5 bases; unmatched junction nucleotides: 5. CDR1 SNHLY and CDR2 FYNNEI come from the germline V gene. The CDR3 is 14 residues long. CDR3 loop: CASSGQGGYQPQHF. The DNA of the CDR3 is TGTGCCAGCAGTGGACAGGGAGGGTATCAGCCCCAGCATTTT. Looking up the rest from reference TRBV2 and TRBJ1-5 gives the full variable domain: EPEVTQTPSHQVTQMGQEVILRCVPISNHLYFYWYRQILGQKVEFLVSFYNNEISEKSEIFDDQFSVERPDGSNFTLKIRSTKLEDSAMYFCASSGQGGYQPQHFGDGTRLSIL.

The chain is built from TRBV4-2 and TRBJ2-7, with D uncertain. Germline V gene lookup returns CDR1 LGHNA and CDR2 YNFKEQ. The CDR3 is made up of 15 amino acids. V lost 10 bases and J 2 bases, leaving 21 bases between the germline ends. CDR3 bases: TGTGCCACCTCCGGATCCTCGGGCGGTCCCTACGAGCAGTACTTC. It is translated as CATSGSSGGPYEQYF.

The chain carries TRBV18 and TRBJ2-5; D gene uncertain. The CDR3 is 13 amino acids. The germline V and J ends were trimmed by 0 bases and 4 bases, with 6 bases remaining between them. Germline values: CDR1 KGHSH, CDR2 LQKENI. CDR3 sequence (DNA): TGTGCCAGCTCACCACCCTCCGGAGAGACCCAGTACTTC. It encodes CASSPPSGETQYF.

The genes are TRBV5-1 and TRBJ2-3; no firm D call. The CDR3 spans 14 residues. Germline CDR1 reads SGHRS; CDR2 reads YFSETQ. V was shortened by 1 base and J by 6 bases, with 12 bases between the two germline ends. This chain's CDR3 is CASSLRTEEDTQYF. CDR3 in DNA: TGCGCCAGCAGCTTGAGGACCGAAGAGGATACGCAGTATTTT.

This chain links TRBV6-5 with TRBJ1-2; no reliable D call. The CDR3 is 14 amino acids. V lost 5 bases and J lost 4, with 14 bases in between. From germline, CDR1 is MNHEY and CDR2 SVGAGI. CDR3 region: CASSEEPGPYGYTF. The CDR3 bases are TGTGCCAGCAGTGAAGAACCGGGTCCCTATGGCTACACCTTC.

The V and J genes are TRBV27 and TRBJ1-1, with D perhaps matching TRBD1 (5 bases). Germline V gene sequence: CDR1 MNHEY, CDR2 SMNVEV (reference sequence). Trimming pared 5 bases from V and 10 bases from J, leaving 17 bases between. CDR3 length: 13 residues. This CDR3 is CASSLKGRVGAFF. Written as DNA, the CDR3 is TGTGCCAGCAGTCTCAAGGGCAGGGTAGGAGCTTTCTTT.

This chain links TRBV10-3 with TRBJ1-1; no clear D gene. Looked up from germline, CDR1 is ENHRY and CDR2 is SYGVKD. The germline V and J ends were trimmed by 5 bases and 1 base, with 14 bases remaining between them. The CDR3 extends over 15 amino acids. This CDR3 reads CAISQAAAGNTEAFF. CDR3 DNA sequence: TGTGCCATCAGTCAGGCAGCGGCTGGGAACACTGAAGCTTTCTTT.

The chain employs TRBV19 and TRBJ2-3; no clear D gene. V gave up 4 bases and J gave up 2 bases, with 13 bases separating them. From germline, CDR1 is LNHDA and CDR2 SQIVND (reference sequence). The CDR3 spans 15 residues. CDR3 sequence: CASSRLAHTTDTQYF. The CDR3 DNA sequence: TGTGCCAGTAGTAGACTGGCGCACACCACAGATACGCAGTATTTT.

This rearrangement joins TRBV5-1 to TRBJ1-1; D is possibly TRBD1 (6 bases). The CDR3 totals 13 residues. The germline V gene encodes CDR1 SGHRS and CDR2 YFSETQ. Trimming cost V 1 base and J 6 bases, with 10 bases left between them. The CDR3 DNA reads as TGCGCCAGCAGCTTGACGACAGGCCCTGAAGCTTTCTTT. Its translation is CASSLTTGPEAFF.

This chain links TRBV7-2 with TRBJ1-2, with 10 bases lining up with TRBD1. The CDR3 extends over 16 amino acids. From germline, CDR1 is SGHTA and CDR2 FQGNSA. After removal of 4 bases from V and 0 bases from J, the junction contained 5 bases not matched to a gene. DNA of the CDR3: TGTGCCAGCAGCTCGGACAGGGGGTACACTAACTATGGCTACACCTTC. It encodes CASSSDRGYTNYGYTF. The full variable domain, in which reference TRBV7-2 and TRBJ1-2 provide the parts outside the CDR3, is GAGVSQSPSNKVTEKGKDVELRCDPISGHTALYWYRQSLGQGLEFLIYFQGNSAPDKSGLPSDRFSAERTGGSVSTLTIQRTQQEDSAVYLCASSSDRGYTNYGYTFGSGTRLTVV.

The chain carries TRBV7-6 and TRBJ2-5; maybe TRBD1 (5 bases). The V end lost 4 bases, the J end lost 5 bases, and 23 bases lay between the germline ends. CDR3 length equals 17 residues. From germline, CDR1 is SGHVS and CDR2 FNYEAQ. Here the CDR3 reads CASSSPRKTALRETQYF. As DNA, the CDR3 is TGTGCCAGCAGCTCCCCCCGCAAGACAGCCTTAAGGGAGACCCAGTACTTC.

V and J are TRBV9 and TRBJ1-1, with D unresolved. The V gene lost 0 bases and the J gene lost 5 bases, with 11 bases spanning the gap. The CDR3 runs to 14 residues. The V gene's germline CDR1 is SGDLS and CDR2 YYNGEE. Here the CDR3 DNA reads TGTGCCAGCAGCGTAGTGGAGGGTCGGACTGAAGCTTTCTTT. Its translation: CASSVVEGRTEAFF.

The chain carries TRBV10-3 and TRBJ2-3; maybe TRBD2 (6 bases). Trimming removed 7 bases at V and 6 bases at J, with 23 bases between. This CDR3 spans 16 amino acids. Germline loops: CDR1 ENHRY, CDR2 SYGVKD. The CDR3 coding sequence is TGTGCCATCACGGGGGACGGGGGAGCGGCTCGGGATACGCAGTATTTT. Translating it yields CAITGDGGAARDTQYF.

The V and J genes are TRBV18 and TRBJ1-4; D possibly corresponds to TRBD1 (5 bases). CDR3 size: 17 residues. V was trimmed by 3 bases and J by 5 bases, leaving 19 bases between them. CDR1 is KGHSH, CDR2 LQKENI, per germline. DNA for the CDR3: TGTGCCAGCTCACCTTCCATCCCGGGGGGTCCAAATGAAAAACTGTTTTTT. Its protein is CASSPSIPGGPNEKLFF.

The chain is built from TRBV9 and TRBJ1-2; D gene uncertain. There are 13 residues in the CDR3. Trimming pared 0 bases from V and 5 bases from J, leaving 8 bases between. Per the germline V gene, CDR1 is SGDLS and CDR2 is YYNGEE. DNA for the CDR3: TGTGCCAGCAGCGTAGAGGGAACGTATGGCTACACCTTC. It codes for CASSVEGTYGYTF.

The chain carries TRBV10-1 and TRBJ1-2; no clear D gene. The CDR3 consists of 14 residues. V was pared by 6 bases and J by 2 bases, with 13 bases between. CDR1 and CDR2 from the germline V gene are WNHNN and SYGVQD (reference sequence). The chain's CDR3 is CASSHLRGNYGYTF. In nucleotides, the CDR3 is TGCGCCAGCAGCCATCTTCGCGGGAACTATGGCTACACCTTC.

This chain connects TRBV28 to TRBJ1-1; D unclear. From germline, CDR1 is MDHEN and CDR2 SYDVKM. This CDR3 region has 12 residues. The V end was cut by 3 bases, the J end by 10 bases, with 12 bases between. The CDR3 loop reads CASSLPRAIAFF. CDR3 coding DNA: TGTGCCAGCAGTTTGCCGCGGGCAATAGCTTTCTTT.

Only one count was recorded for this clone. The V and J genes are TRBV7-6 and TRBJ1-2, with 8 nucleotides matching TRBD1. Germline-derived CDR1 and CDR2 are SGHVS and FNYEAQ. The V gene end was trimmed by 5 bases and the J gene end by 4 bases; junction bases not matched to a gene: 3. The CDR3 is 13 residues long. CDR3 DNA: TGTGCCAGCAGCCCAGGGGGCGGCTATGGCTACACCTTC. It specifies CASSPGGGYGYTF.

V gene TRBV6-6 combines with J gene TRBJ1-1; 8 bases agree with TRBD1. Germline CDR1 MNHNY, CDR2 SVGAGI (reference sequence). The CDR3 covers 13 residues. V gave up 5 bases and J gave up 8 bases; unmatched junction bases: 7. This CDR3 is CASSTLQGAEAFF. In DNA, the CDR3 is TGTGCCAGCAGTACCCTTCAGGGGGCCGAAGCTTTCTTT.

The chain combines TRBV7-2 with TRBJ2-3, with 13 bases identical to TRBD2. The trim removed 4 bases at V and 4 bases at J, leaving 8 bases unmatched. The CDR3 extends over 17 amino acids. The germline CDR1 and CDR2 sequences are SGHTA and FQGNSA. The CDR3 here is CASSSRPGTSGADTQYF. The CDR3, as DNA: TGTGCCAGCAGCTCCCGTCCCGGGACTAGCGGGGCAGATACGCAGTATTTT.

The CDR3 reads CASSERFTEAFF. CDR3 sequence (DNA): TGTGCCAGCAGCGAGAGATTCACTGAAGCTTTCTTT. The chain recombines TRBV7-2 with TRBJ1-1; D is uncertain. Germline values: CDR1 SGHTA, CDR2 FQGNSA. The CDR3 contains 12 residues. The V end lost 5 bases, the J end lost 4 bases, and 8 bases lay between the germline ends.

The rearrangement uses TRBV9 and TRBJ2-7; the D gene is possibly TRBD2 (6 bases). The CDR3 sequence is 15 residues long. The germline V and J ends were trimmed by 0 bases and 2 bases, with 12 bases remaining between them. Germline V gene lookup returns CDR1 SGDLS and CDR2 YYNGEE. The DNA for the CDR3 is TGTGCCAGCAGCGTAGGGGTGGGAGGAACCTACGAGCAGTACTTC. Translation: CASSVGVGGTYEQYF. Variable domain in full (rest from reference TRBV9 and TRBJ2-7): DSGVTQTPKHLITATGQRVTLRCSPRSGDLSVYWYQQSLDQGLQFLIQYYNGEERAKGNILERFSAQQFPDLHSELNLSSLELGDSALYFCASSVGVGGTYEQYFGPGTRLTVT.

The V and J genes are TRBV5-1 and TRBJ1-5; D unresolved. The V end lost 3 bases, the J end lost 5 bases, and 9 bases lay between the germline ends. There are 13 residues in the CDR3. The germline V gene has CDR1 SGHRS and CDR2 YFSETQ. CDR3 DNA sequence: TGCGCCAGCAGCTACGCGCAGGATCAGCCCCAGCATTTT. It specifies CASSYAQDQPQHF. Drawing the rest from reference TRBV5-1 and TRBJ1-5, the complete variable domain is KAGVTQTPRYLIKTRGQQVTLSCSPISGHRSVSWYQQTPGQGLQFLFEYFSETQRNKGNFPGRFSGRQFSNSRSEMNVSTLELGDSALYLCASSYAQDQPQHFGDGTRLSIL.

The rearrangement joins TRBV7-8 to TRBJ1-3, with 9 bases matching TRBD1. The junction had 6 bases not matched to a gene; V was cut back by 5 bases and J by 4 bases. The length of the CDR3 is 15 residues. The V gene's germline CDR1 is SGHVS and CDR2 FQNEAQ. The CDR3 DNA sequence: TGTGCCAGCAGCCGGGGGACAGGGAGGGGAAACACCATATATTTT. Amino acid sequence: CASSRGTGRGNTIYF.

This clone has more than one count but fewer than ten. The chain employs TRBV5-6 and TRBJ1-6; D uncertain. V was clipped by 4 bases and J by 13 bases, with 15 bases between them. Germline loops: CDR1 SGHDT, CDR2 YYEEEE. The CDR3 spans 13 residues. CDR3 nucleotides: TGTGCCAGCAGCGTGGGGAGAGGGCGTCCCCTCCACTTT. It encodes CASSVGRGRPLHF.

This clone came up a few times. This chain links TRBV13 with TRBJ1-1; D uncertain. Germline V lookup: CDR1 PRHDT, CDR2 FYEKMQ (reference sequence). The V end lost 5 bases, the J end lost 0 bases, and 4 bases lay between the germline ends. The CDR3 is 12 residues long. The CDR3 loop is CASSLLNTEAFF. The CDR3, as DNA: TGTGCCAGCAGCCTGTTGAACACTGAAGCTTTCTTT.

The V call is TRBV7-9, the J call TRBJ2-7, with a tentative D call TRBD2 (5 bases). The germline V and J ends were trimmed by 2 bases and 4 bases, with 12 bases remaining between them. This CDR3 spans 14 amino acids. Germline CDR1 SEHNR, CDR2 FQNEAQ (reference sequence). The CDR3 protein is CASSLSYGGYEQYF. The CDR3 nucleotides read TGTGCCAGCAGCTTATCTTATGGAGGTTACGAGCAGTACTTC.